Below are 20 T cell receptor beta chains sequenced from a single sample in a study of T-cell reconstitution after alpha-beta-depleted transplantation in children. It was with unique molecular identifiers that the TCRbeta library was prepared. TCRdb ran MiXCR on the PCR reads and lists one entry per CDR3 protein. The sample carries over 150,000 distinct CDR3 sequences, around 6.8% recorded once. Sequencing was performed on PBMCs from the stem cell graft donor, taken from the stem cell graft. Receptors originate from a human donor who donated a stem cell graft to a child with Wiskott-Aldrich syndrome.

In this sample, this clonotype turned up a few times. The rearrangement uses TRBV30 and TRBJ2-1, with 8 bases lining up with TRBD1. The CDR3 runs 13 residues. J gave up 7 bases and V 3 bases, and 5 bases lay outside the gene matches. Germline V gene lookup returns CDR1 GTSNPN and CDR2 SVGIG (reference sequence). CDR3 DNA sequence: TGTGCCTGGAGCCGGGACAGGACAAATGAGCAGTTCTTC. This encodes CAWSRDRTNEQFF.

In the case of this clonotype: Germline is not matched at one junction end, which may reflect a read error. V gene TRBV14 combines with J gene TRBJ2-6, with 8 bases lining up with TRBD1. This CDR3 contains 17 residues. Germline values: CDR1 SGHDN, CDR2 FVKESK. In DNA, the CDR3 is TGTGCCATCAGCCAAGGACAGGGTTGGTTTTCCACCAACGTCCTGACTTTC. This sequence encodes CAISQGQGWFSTNVLTF.

This clonotype was counted ten times or more. This chain uses TRBV12-3 or TRBV12-4 with TRBJ2-1; 10 bases fit TRBD2. With V trimmed by 6 bases and J by 3 bases, 8 bases remained unmatched. The CDR3 consists of 16 residues. In DNA form, the CDR3 reads TGTGCCAGCAGCTCCCATGTAGCGGGAGGCTACAATGAGCAGTTCTTC. Amino acids: CASSSHVAGGYNEQFF.

The chain combines TRBV11-2 with TRBJ2-1, with a tentative D call TRBD2 (5 bases). The V and J ends lost 5 bases and 5 bases respectively, with 13 bases between them. The germline gives CDR1 SGHAT, CDR2 FQNNGV. This CDR3 has 14 amino acids. In nucleotides, the CDR3 is TGTGCCAGCAGCGCCCAACTAGGAAACAATGAGCAGTTCTTC. Protein: CASSAQLGNNEQFF.

At least ten counts were recorded for this clonotype. The chain carries TRBV20-1 and TRBJ2-7; TRBD2 matches 14 bases. Germline V gives CDR1 DFQATT, CDR2 SNEGSKA (reference sequence). CDR3 length: 16 amino acids. Trimming took 6 bases from V and 0 from J; bases not matched to a gene: 7. The CDR3: CSAPGLAGVNSYEQYF. CDR3 coding DNA: TGCAGTGCCCCGGGACTAGCGGGAGTGAACTCCTACGAGCAGTACTTC.

This clonotype was seen repeatedly, ten times or more. The J gene is TRBJ2-5, the V gene TRBV6-5; D gene uncertain. Germline CDR1 MNHEY, CDR2 SVGAGI. With 0 bases removed from V and 3 bases from J, the gap between germline ends came to 5 bases. The CDR3 is 13 amino acids. CDR3 DNA sequence: TGTGCCAGCAGTTACTCGGGGAAAGAGACCCAGTACTTC. Translated: CASSYSGKETQYF.

Many counts were recorded for this clonotype. V gene TRBV24-1 combines with J gene TRBJ1-2, with 8 bases matching TRBD1. The CDR3 sequence is 15 residues long. V was clipped by 3 bases and J by 6 bases; unmatched bases: 8. Germline CDR1 KGHDR, CDR2 SFDVKD. CDR3 nucleotides: TGTGCCACCAGTGATGTATCAGGACAGGGTCATGGCTACACCTTC. Translated, it gives CATSDVSGQGHGYTF.

Many counts were recorded for this clonotype. The CDR3 sequence: CASSWGTSGTGSYNEQFF. CDR3 nucleotide sequence: TGTGCCAGCAGCTGGGGGACTAGCGGGACTGGCTCCTACAATGAGCAGTTCTTC. The chain has TRBV11-1 and TRBJ2-1; TRBD2 matches 13 bases. J lost 0 bases, V lost 4 bases, and 6 bases had no gene match. Germline CDR1 reads SGHAT; CDR2 reads FQDESV (reference sequence). The CDR3 runs to 18 residues.

This clonotype occurred many times. The chain has TRBV6-1 and TRBJ2-7; 8 nucleotides match TRBD1. With V trimmed by 6 bases and J by 1 base, 11 bases remained unmatched. Germline assignment: CDR1 MNHNS and CDR2 SASEGT. The CDR3 extends over 16 amino acids. In DNA, the CDR3 is TGTGCCAGCAGCCTAAAATCAGGGGGCGGGTCCTACGAGCAGTACTTC. It codes for CASSLKSGGGSYEQYF.

This clonotype was picked up many times. V is TRBV2 and J is TRBJ2-3, with 9 bases identical to TRBD1. Germline assignment: CDR1 SNHLY and CDR2 FYNNEI. This CDR3 region has 14 residues. The ends lost 4 bases at V and 6 bases at J; junction bases unmatched: 5. The CDR3: CASSVDRGWDTQYF. The CDR3 DNA reads as TGTGCCAGCAGTGTGGACAGGGGCTGGGATACGCAGTATTTT. The whole variable domain, remainder taken from reference TRBV2 and TRBJ2-3, is EPEVTQTPSHQVTQMGQEVILRCVPISNHLYFYWYRQILGQKVEFLVSFYNNEISEKSEIFDDQFSVERPDGSNFTLKIRSTKLEDSAMYFCASSVDRGWDTQYFGPGTRLTVL.

This clonotype was seen repeatedly, ten times or more. V gene TRBV6-1 combines with J gene TRBJ1-2; D is ambiguous. The V gene lost 2 bases and the J gene lost 1 base, with 8 bases spanning the gap. The CDR3 extends over 14 amino acids. Germline values: CDR1 MNHNS, CDR2 SASEGT. The CDR3 nucleotides are TGTGCCAGCAGTGAAACCAGTTATAACTATGGCTACACCTTC. Translation: CASSETSYNYGYTF.

This clonotype showed up many times. The chain has TRBV12-3 or TRBV12-4 and TRBJ2-5; no clear D gene. Trimming took 6 bases from V and 11 from J, leaving 25 bases between them. The CDR3 is 15 residues long. The CDR3 here is CASSNRASSYDDQYF. DNA for the CDR3: TGTGCCAGCAGCAACCGGGCCAGTAGCTACGATGATCAGTACTTC.

This clonotype was counted ten times or more. CDR3 DNA sequence: TGCGCCAGCAGTCTCGGGGGGCCCCAAGAGACCCAGTACTTC. Translation gives CASSLGGPQETQYF. The chain uses TRBV5-1 and TRBJ2-5, with D maybe TRBD2 (7 bases). CDR1 and CDR2 from the germline V gene are SGHRS and YFSETQ. CDR3 length: 14 amino acids. The V gene lost 5 bases and the J gene lost 1 base, with 12 bases spanning the gap.

This clonotype was counted only a few times. This sequence joins TRBV5-1 and TRBJ2-7, with TRBD2 matching over 7 bases. The CDR3 is made up of 14 amino acids. Looked up from germline, CDR1 is SGHRS and CDR2 is YFSETQ. V lost 5 bases to trimming and J lost 4 bases; unmatched junction nucleotides: 9. CDR3 sequence (DNA): TGCGCCAGCAGTATGCGCGGGAGCGTGTACGAGCAGTACTTC. Amino acids: CASSMRGSVYEQYF.

This clonotype was detected ten times or more. This chain connects TRBV25-1 to TRBJ2-7; unclear D gene. Trimming took 4 bases from V and 2 from J, leaving 6 bases between them. Per the germline V gene, CDR1 is MGHDK and CDR2 is SYGVNS. This CDR3 is built from 12 residues. The CDR3: CASSVTAYEQYF. CDR3 DNA: TGTGCCAGCAGTGTTACCGCCTACGAGCAGTACTTC.

This clonotype appeared many times. V is TRBV6-5 and J is TRBJ1-3; 9 bases fit TRBD1. V was pared by 5 bases and J by 0 bases, with 8 bases of the junction left unmatched. This CDR3 has 17 amino acids. Germline CDR1 reads MNHEY; CDR2 reads SVGAGI. CDR3: CASSPGTGSFSGNTIYF. CDR3 DNA: TGTGCCAGCAGTCCCGGGACAGGGAGTTTCTCTGGAAACACCATATATTTT.

The table lists this clonotype with many counts. The chain couples TRBV29-1 to TRBJ1-1; D unresolved. CDR3 length: 12 residues. V dropped 5 bases and J dropped 0 bases, with 7 bases sitting between them. The germline gives CDR1 SQVTM, CDR2 ANQGSEA. The CDR3 loop reads CSVIPMNTEAFF. DNA for the CDR3: TGCAGCGTTATTCCCATGAACACTGAAGCTTTCTTT.

This chain joins TRBV5-1 and TRBJ1-2, with D tentatively TRBD1 (5 bases). The V gene's germline CDR1 is SGHRS and CDR2 YFSETQ. Trimming removed 3 bases from V and 8 bases from J, with 20 bases in between. CDR3 size: 15 residues. CDR3 coding DNA: TGCGCCAGCAGCTCCGGGACGCTAAACCTCGTAGGCTACACCTTC. Amino acids: CASSSGTLNLVGYTF.

In this sample, this clonotype turned up a few times. The chain joins TRBV9 to TRBJ2-1, with 7 bases that match TRBD1. The CDR3 sequence is 17 residues long. J was trimmed by 0 bases and V by 4 bases; bases with no gene match: 10. Germline V lookup: CDR1 SGDLS, CDR2 YYNGEE. The chain's CDR3 is CASSPQGGSSSYNEQFF. The DNA for the CDR3 is TGTGCCAGCAGCCCCCAAGGGGGCTCAAGCTCCTACAATGAGCAGTTCTTC.

In its sample, this clonotype was seen many times. J is TRBJ2-1 and V is TRBV6-5; D gene ambiguous. Trimming removed 1 base at V and 7 bases at J, with 11 bases between. CDR1 MNHEY and CDR2 SVGAGI come from the germline V gene. CDR3 length: 14 residues. The CDR3 protein is CASSYFSGRNEQFF. The CDR3 DNA reads as TGTGCCAGCAGTTACTTCTCCGGGCGGAATGAGCAGTTCTTC.